One and the same sample provided the 30 T cell receptor beta chains below, sequenced in a study of cytomegalovirus exposure and HLA in healthy donors. PCR primers comprised 60 Vbeta and 13 Jbeta primers. Measured with immunoSEQ multiplex PCR; TCRdb has only the in-frame clones, and not every one. The profile shows around 150,000 clones, around 72% of them singletons. Source material: PBMCs. The receptor set was obtained from a man in his forties or fifties in good health and CMV-seropositive.

This chain joins TRBV7-2 and TRBJ2-3; the D is unclear. Trimming removed 3 bases at V and 2 bases at J, with 12 bases between. Germline V gene lookup returns CDR1 SGHTA and CDR2 FQGNSA. The CDR3 totals 15 residues. The CDR3 DNA reads TGTGCCAGCAGCTTCTCGAGTCTATCCACAGATACGCAGTATTTT. The encoded protein is CASSFSSLSTDTQYF.

The V and J genes are TRBV9 and TRBJ1-1; D is uncertain. Looked up from germline, CDR1 is SGDLS and CDR2 is YYNGEE. The length of the CDR3 is 12 residues. V was pared by 4 bases and J by 1 base, with 5 bases between. This CDR3 is CASSRGNTEAFF. The CDR3 nucleotides are TGTGCCAGCAGCCGGGGGAACACTGAAGCTTTCTTT.

DNA of the CDR3: TGTGCCAGCCGACTTAAAAGCTCTGGAAACACCATATATTTT. It translates to CASRLKSSGNTIYF. J is TRBJ1-3 and V is TRBV6-5, with D uncertain. The V gene lost 8 bases and the J gene lost 0 bases, with 11 bases spanning the gap. Germline CDR1 reads MNHEY; CDR2 reads SVGAGI. There are 14 residues in the CDR3.

This rearrangement joins TRBV7-9 to TRBJ2-2, with 9 bases that match TRBD2. V shed 8 bases and J 4 bases; nucleotides not matched to a gene: 8. The CDR3 totals 15 residues. In germline, CDR1 is SEHNR, CDR2 FQNEAQ (reference sequence). For the CDR3, the DNA is TGTGCCAGCGGTCGTGGCGGGGGGGCCACCGGGGAGCTGTTTTTT. As protein: CASGRGGGATGELFF.

The chain combines TRBV6-1 with TRBJ1-2, with D possibly being TRBD1 (6 bases). The length of the CDR3 is 13 residues. Trimming left V 5 bases short and J 5 bases short, with 12 bases between. Germline V gene lookup returns CDR1 MNHNS and CDR2 SASEGT. For the CDR3, the DNA is TGTGCCAGCAGTCCCGACAGGATATATGGCTACACCTTC. This translates into CASSPDRIYGYTF.

The chain carries TRBV7-9 and TRBJ1-2; 7 bases agree with TRBD1. V lost 7 bases to trimming and J lost 8 bases; unmatched junction nucleotides: 10. This CDR3 comprises 13 residues. Looked up from germline, CDR1 is SEHNR and CDR2 is FQNEAQ (reference sequence). CDR3 nucleotides: TGTGCCAGCATCCCGGACAGGCCCTGCGGCTACACCTTC. It specifies CASIPDRPCGYTF. The whole variable domain, filled in from reference TRBV7-9 and TRBJ1-2, reads DTGVSQNPRHKITKRGQNVTFRCDPISEHNRLYWYRQTLGQGPEFLTYFQNEAQLEKSRLLSDRFSAERPKGSFSTLEIQRTEQGDSAMYLCASIPDRPCGYTFGSGTRLTVV.

This chain joins TRBV4-3 and TRBJ2-2; a possible D gene is TRBD2 (5 bases). The germline CDR1 and CDR2 sequences are LGHNA and YSLEER. V lost 1 base, J lost 3 bases, and 12 bases lay in between. The CDR3 loop spans 16 amino acids. The CDR3 sequence is CASSQGPRVDTGELFF. In DNA, the CDR3 is TGCGCCAGCAGCCAAGGACCGCGGGTCGACACCGGGGAGCTGTTTTTT.

V is TRBV9 and J is TRBJ2-2; D might be TRBD2 (7 bases). Trimming pared 4 bases from V and 0 bases from J, leaving 19 bases between. Germline values: CDR1 SGDLS, CDR2 YYNGEE. The CDR3 runs 18 residues. The chain's CDR3 is CASSLSPAGAANTGELFF. The CDR3 DNA follows: TGTGCCAGCAGCCTAAGTCCGGCGGGGGCTGCGAACACCGGGGAGCTGTTTTTT.

This clone has just one count. The chain is built from TRBV7-8 and TRBJ1-5; D gene unclear. Trimming left V 4 bases short and J 0 bases short, with 13 bases between. The germline CDR1 and CDR2 sequences are SGHVS and FQNEAQ. This CDR3 contains 16 residues. DNA for the CDR3: TGTGCCAGCAGCTCTATCGGGGTTTATAGCAATCAGCCCCAGCATTTT. Translation gives CASSSIGVYSNQPQHF.

The V gene is TRBV9, the J gene TRBJ2-5; the match to TRBD2 covers 8 bases. CDR1 is SGDLS and CDR2 is YYNGEE in the germline V gene. The CDR3 extends over 15 amino acids. The V gene end was trimmed by 4 bases and the J gene end by 2 bases; junction bases not matched to a gene: 7. The CDR3 spells CASSPHAGGQETQYF. The CDR3 DNA reads as TGTGCCAGCAGCCCCCACGCGGGGGGTCAAGAGACCCAGTACTTC.

V is TRBV5-8 and J is TRBJ2-5; 10 bases agree with TRBD2. From germline, CDR1 is SGHTS and CDR2 YDEGEE. The CDR3 contains 16 residues. Trimming cost V 5 bases and J 2 bases; bases outside gene matches: 9. This chain's CDR3 is CASSRMWTSGQETQYF. DNA for the CDR3: TGTGCCAGCAGTCGAATGTGGACTAGCGGTCAAGAGACCCAGTACTTC.

This clone has more than one count but fewer than ten. The chain joins TRBV12-5 to TRBJ1-2; 8 bases line up with TRBD1. V lost 1 base, J lost 8 bases, and 3 bases stayed unmatched. The germline V gene encodes CDR1 LGHNT and CDR2 FRNRAP. CDR3 size: 13 residues. CDR3 in amino acids: CASGLGTGSGYTF. The DNA for the CDR3 is TGTGCTAGTGGTTTGGGGACAGGGAGCGGCTACACCTTC.

This clone was counted between two and nine times. The CDR3 reads CASSPDGQDRKSGHF. The CDR3 coding sequence is TGTGCCAGCTCACCAGATGGACAGGATCGAAAATCGGGGCATTTT. The chain combines TRBV18 with TRBJ1-5; 7 nucleotides align to TRBD1. Trimming cost V 2 bases and J 15 bases; bases outside gene matches: 16. Germline V gives CDR1 KGHSH, CDR2 LQKENI. The CDR3 contains 15 residues.

This sequence joins TRBV7-2 and TRBJ2-3; 7 positions agree with TRBD2. Losses at the gene ends were 0 bases for V and 5 bases for J; bases not matched to a gene: 5. Per the germline V gene, CDR1 is SGHTA and CDR2 is FQGNSA. The CDR3 totals 15 residues. CDR3 nucleotides: TGTGCCAGCAGCTTAGCGGCGGCGGGGGAAGATACGCAGTATTTT. Translating gives CASSLAAAGEDTQYF.

The rearrangement joins TRBV19 to TRBJ2-1; a possible D gene is TRBD2 (6 bases). V lost 6 bases and J lost 2, with 17 bases in between. Germline CDR1 is LNHDA and CDR2 is SQIVND (reference sequence). The CDR3 has 16 residues. CDR3 nucleotide sequence: TGTGCCAGTAGATCTCTATTAGCGGCCCCCTACAATGAGCAGTTCTTC. Protein sequence: CASRSLLAAPYNEQFF. The full variable domain, with the rest looked up from reference TRBV19 and TRBJ2-1, is DGGITQSPKYLFRKEGQNVTLSCEQNLNHDAMYWYRQDPGQGLRLIYYSQIVNDFQKGDIAEGYSVSREKKESFPLTVTSAQKNPTAFYLCASRSLLAAPYNEQFFGPGTRLTVL.

This clone was picked up many times. The rearrangement links TRBV19 to TRBJ1-5; possibly TRBD1 for D (6 bases). The CDR3 sequence is 12 residues long. Germline CDR1 LNHDA, CDR2 SQIVND (reference sequence). V lost 4 bases to trimming and J lost 9 bases, with 10 bases between them. The CDR3 spells CASSTRGAPQHF. CDR3 bases: TGTGCCAGTAGTACCCGGGGGGCGCCCCAGCATTTT.

The chain links TRBV7-2 to TRBJ1-2, with D unclear. The CDR3 covers 12 residues. Looked up from germline, CDR1 is SGHTA and CDR2 is FQGNSA. V lost 1 base and J 7 bases, leaving 7 bases between the germline ends. The CDR3 DNA reads as TGTGCCAGCAGCTTAGATTATATTGGCTACACCTTC. Its translation: CASSLDYIGYTF.

V usage is TRBV27 and J usage is TRBJ2-2, with D maybe TRBD2 (5 bases). V was cut by 0 bases and J by 2 bases, with 7 bases left in between. The CDR3 has 15 amino acids. CDR1 is MNHEY, CDR2 SMNVEV, per germline (reference sequence). The CDR3 DNA is TGTGCCAGCAGTTTATCGGGGAGAAACACCGGGGAGCTGTTTTTT. This translates into CASSLSGRNTGELFF.

This clone occurred once. The chain joins TRBV19 to TRBJ2-7; the D gene is possibly TRBD1 (5 bases). The CDR3 runs to 15 residues. Trimming took 5 bases from V and 2 from J, leaving 16 bases between them. Germline V gene sequence: CDR1 LNHDA, CDR2 SQIVND (reference sequence). CDR3: CASSPEDRATYEQYF. The CDR3 bases are TGTGCCAGTAGTCCAGAAGACAGAGCCACCTACGAGCAGTACTTC.

CDR3 DNA sequence: TGTGCCAGCAGCTTGGTAAAAGGGGTTGAGCAGTTCTTC. It is translated as CASSLVKGVEQFF. The chain uses TRBV7-2 and TRBJ2-1; D possibly corresponds to TRBD1 (5 bases). The CDR3 sequence is 13 residues long. The germline V gene has CDR1 SGHTA and CDR2 FQGNSA. V lost 3 bases and J lost 9, with 12 bases in between. The full variable domain, in which reference TRBV7-2 and TRBJ2-1 provide the parts outside the CDR3, is GAGVSQSPSNKVTEKGKDVELRCDPISGHTALYWYRQSLGQGLEFLIYFQGNSAPDKSGLPSDRFSAERTGGSVSTLTIQRTQQEDSAVYLCASSLVKGVEQFFGPGTRLTVL.

The chain employs TRBV30 and TRBJ1-1, with D maybe TRBD1 (6 bases). The V end was cut by 0 bases, the J end by 4 bases, with 12 bases between. The CDR3 is 14 residues long. CDR1 and CDR2 (germline): GTSNPN, SVGIG (reference sequence). The CDR3 DNA is TGTGCCTGGAGTGTAAGCAGGGGCCGCACTGAAGCTTTCTTT. It translates to CAWSVSRGRTEAFF.

The V and J genes are TRBV5-6 and TRBJ1-2; D is possibly TRBD1 (6 bases). CDR3 length: 18 residues. The germline V and J ends were trimmed by 4 bases and 0 bases, with 22 bases remaining between them. Looked up from germline, CDR1 is SGHDT and CDR2 is YYEEEE. CDR3 in DNA: TGTGCCAGCAGCGACCCAGGGGCGCCTGGGGGACCTAACTATGGCTACACCTTC. Amino acids: CASSDPGAPGGPNYGYTF. Full variable domain (missing parts from reference TRBV5-6 and TRBJ1-2): DAGVTQSPTHLIKTRGQQVTLRCSPKSGHDTVSWYQQALGQGPQFIFQYYEEEERQRGNFPDRFSGHQFPNYSSELNVNALLLGDSALYLCASSDPGAPGGPNYGYTFGSGTRLTVV.

The V gene is TRBV13, the J gene TRBJ2-1; the match to TRBD2 covers 8 bases. Per the germline V gene, CDR1 is PRHDT and CDR2 is FYEKMQ (reference sequence). V lost 8 bases to trimming and J lost 1 base; unmatched junction nucleotides: 19. The CDR3 covers 19 residues. CDR3 in DNA: TGTGCCAGCCGTGCTGGGGGAGCGGGGGCCCGCTATTCCTACAATGAGCAGTTCTTC. It encodes CASRAGGAGARYSYNEQFF. Filled out from reference TRBV13 and TRBJ2-1, the complete variable domain reads AAGVIQSPRHLIKEKRETATLKCYPIPRHDTVYWYQQGPGQDPQFLISFYEKMQSDKGSIPDRFSAQQFSDYHSELNMSSLELGDSALYFCASRAGGAGARYSYNEQFFGPGTRLTVL.

This clone came up once. The genes are TRBV4-1 and TRBJ2-3, with TRBD2 matching over 9 bases. CDR3 size: 16 residues. J gave up 5 bases and V 0 bases, and 6 bases lay outside the gene matches. From germline, CDR1 is MGHRA and CDR2 YSYEKL. The chain's CDR3 is CASSQEKLAGQDTQYF. Here the CDR3 DNA reads TGCGCCAGCAGCCAAGAGAAACTAGCGGGTCAAGATACGCAGTATTTT.

The chain uses TRBV5-5 and TRBJ1-2; 7 bases match TRBD1. The V and J ends lost 4 bases and 11 bases, in that order; junction bases with no gene match: 5. CDR3 length equals 11 residues. The V gene's germline CDR1 is SGHKS and CDR2 YYEKEE (reference sequence). The CDR3 DNA sequence: TGTGCCAGCAGCCTGACAGGGTGGTACACCTTC. Translating it yields CASSLTGWYTF.

This clone was picked up a small number of times. The V gene is TRBV11-1, the J gene TRBJ2-1, with D maybe TRBD1 (6 bases). V dropped 1 base and J dropped 2 bases, with 12 bases sitting between them. The CDR3 sequence is 16 residues long. Germline assignment: CDR1 SGHAT and CDR2 FQDESV (reference sequence). The CDR3 DNA is TGTGCCAGCAGCTTAGGGTCTGGGGGCGCCTACAATGAGCAGTTCTTC. As protein: CASSLGSGGAYNEQFF.

As for this clone: At one end the junction does not follow the germline gene, possibly because of a read error. The rearrangement uses TRBV7-9 and TRBJ1-2; D gene uncertain. CDR1 and CDR2 (germline): SEHNR, FQNEAQ (reference sequence). The CDR3 sequence is 17 residues long. The CDR3 region is CSSSLVAFGASGYGYTF. In DNA form, the CDR3 reads TGTTCCAGCAGCTTAGTGGCTTTCGGTGCATCGGGCTATGGCTACACCTTC.

J is TRBJ1-2 and V is TRBV7-9; 8 bases match TRBD1. CDR1 is SEHNR, CDR2 FQNEAQ, per germline (reference sequence). The CDR3 is made up of 15 amino acids. V dropped 1 base and J dropped 3; count of bases not matched to a gene: 4. The CDR3 reads CASSLGQGQDYGYTF. Here the CDR3 DNA reads TGTGCCAGCAGCTTAGGACAGGGGCAGGACTATGGCTACACCTTC.

The V gene is TRBV5-6, the J gene TRBJ2-1; 13 bases match TRBD2. This CDR3 region has 15 residues. The V gene's germline CDR1 is SGHDT and CDR2 YYEEEE. After removal of 4 bases from V and 7 bases from J, the junction contained 5 bases not matched to a gene. The CDR3 nucleotides read TGTGCCAGCAGCCGACTAGCGGGGGGAGGGAATGAGCAGTTCTTC. As protein: CASSRLAGGGNEQFF. Complete variable domain (other parts from reference TRBV5-6 and TRBJ2-1): DAGVTQSPTHLIKTRGQQVTLRCSPKSGHDTVSWYQQALGQGPQFIFQYYEEEERQRGNFPDRFSGHQFPNYSSELNVNALLLGDSALYLCASSRLAGGGNEQFFGPGTRLTVL.

This clone was recorded once. V usage is TRBV5-4 and J usage is TRBJ2-5; TRBD2 aligns across 8 bases. The junction had 12 bases not matched to a gene; V was cut back by 5 bases and J by 3 bases. This CDR3 region has 16 residues. The germline V gene has CDR1 SGHNT and CDR2 YYREEE (reference sequence). This CDR3 is CASSPWGAGGEETQYF. The CDR3 DNA is TGTGCCAGCAGTCCCTGGGGGGCGGGGGGAGAAGAGACCCAGTACTTC.